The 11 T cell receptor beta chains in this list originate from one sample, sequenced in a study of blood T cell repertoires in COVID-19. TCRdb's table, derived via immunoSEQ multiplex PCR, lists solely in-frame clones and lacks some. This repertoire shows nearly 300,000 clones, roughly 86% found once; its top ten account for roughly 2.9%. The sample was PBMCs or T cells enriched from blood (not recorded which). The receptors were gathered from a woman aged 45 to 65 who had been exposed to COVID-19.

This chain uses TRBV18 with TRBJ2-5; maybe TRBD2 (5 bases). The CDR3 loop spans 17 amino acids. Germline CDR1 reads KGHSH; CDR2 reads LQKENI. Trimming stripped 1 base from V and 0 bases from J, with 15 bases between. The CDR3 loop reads CASSPRIKAEYQETQYF. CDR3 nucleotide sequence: TGTGCCAGCTCACCACGAATCAAAGCGGAGTACCAAGAGACCCAGTACTTC.

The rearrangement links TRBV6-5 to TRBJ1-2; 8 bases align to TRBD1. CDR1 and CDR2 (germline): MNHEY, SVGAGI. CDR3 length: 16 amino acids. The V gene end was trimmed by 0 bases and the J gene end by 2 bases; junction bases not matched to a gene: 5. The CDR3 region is CASSYSRDRSNYGYTF. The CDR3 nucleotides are TGTGCCAGCAGTTACTCCCGGGACAGGTCCAACTATGGCTACACCTTC.

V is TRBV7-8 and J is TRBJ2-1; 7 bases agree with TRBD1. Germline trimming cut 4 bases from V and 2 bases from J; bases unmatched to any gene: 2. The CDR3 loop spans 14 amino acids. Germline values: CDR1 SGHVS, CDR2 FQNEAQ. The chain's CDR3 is CASSYGTAYNEQFF. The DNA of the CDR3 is TGTGCCAGCAGCTACGGGACAGCCTACAATGAGCAGTTCTTC.

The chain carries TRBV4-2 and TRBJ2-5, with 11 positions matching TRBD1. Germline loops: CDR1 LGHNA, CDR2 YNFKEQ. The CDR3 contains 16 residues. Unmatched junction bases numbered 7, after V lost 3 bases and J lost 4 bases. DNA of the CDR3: TGTGCCAGCAGCCAGCAGGACAGGGGGCGCGGAGAGACCCAGTACTTC. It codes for CASSQQDRGRGETQYF.

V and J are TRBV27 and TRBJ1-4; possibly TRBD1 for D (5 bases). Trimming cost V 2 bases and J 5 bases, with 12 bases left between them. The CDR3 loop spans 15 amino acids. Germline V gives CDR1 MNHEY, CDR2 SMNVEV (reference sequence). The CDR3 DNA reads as TGTGCCAGCAGTTTAAAGGCAGGGCGAAATGAAAAACTGTTTTTT. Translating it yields CASSLKAGRNEKLFF.

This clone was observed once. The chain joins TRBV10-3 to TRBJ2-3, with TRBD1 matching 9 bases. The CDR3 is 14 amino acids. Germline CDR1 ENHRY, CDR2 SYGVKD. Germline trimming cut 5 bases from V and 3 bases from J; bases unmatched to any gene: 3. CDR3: CAISPGQGTDTQYF. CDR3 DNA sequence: TGTGCCATCAGTCCCGGACAGGGGACAGATACGCAGTATTTT.

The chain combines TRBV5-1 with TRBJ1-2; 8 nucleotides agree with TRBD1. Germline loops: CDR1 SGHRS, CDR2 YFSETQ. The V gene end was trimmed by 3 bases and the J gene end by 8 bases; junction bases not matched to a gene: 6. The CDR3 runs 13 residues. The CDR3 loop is CASSYQGAGGYTF. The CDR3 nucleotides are TGCGCCAGCAGCTACCAGGGGGCAGGAGGCTACACCTTC.

The CDR3 spells CASSLAVAGGLYNEQFF. DNA for the CDR3: TGTGCCAGCAGCTTAGCGGTTGCGGGGGGTTTGTACAATGAGCAGTTCTTC. The chain combines TRBV7-2 with TRBJ2-1, with TRBD2 matching 8 bases. Germline-derived CDR1 and CDR2 are SGHTA and FQGNSA. CDR3 length: 17 amino acids. V lost 0 bases to trimming and J lost 4 bases; unmatched junction nucleotides: 8.

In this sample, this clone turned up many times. CDR3 loop: CASSLGTANQPQHF. The CDR3 DNA reads TGTGCCAGCAGCCTAGGGACAGCTAATCAGCCCCAGCATTTT. V usage is TRBV7-2 and J usage is TRBJ1-5; the match to TRBD1 covers 7 bases. Per germline, CDR1 SGHTA and CDR2 FQGNSA. This CDR3 is 14 amino acids long. V gave up 5 bases and J gave up 4 bases; unmatched junction bases: 5.

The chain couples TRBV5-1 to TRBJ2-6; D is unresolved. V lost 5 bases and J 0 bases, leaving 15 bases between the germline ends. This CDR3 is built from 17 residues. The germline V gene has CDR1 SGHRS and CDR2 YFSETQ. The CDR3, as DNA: TGCGCCAGCAGGCTTAGTGTAGATGCCTCTGGGGCCAACGTCCTGACTTTC. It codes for CASRLSVDASGANVLTF.

The CDR3 is CASSGGARNEKLFF. The CDR3 region has the DNA TGCGCCAGCAGCGGGGGGGCCCGGAATGAAAAACTGTTTTTT. The genes are TRBV10-1 and TRBJ1-4; TRBD1 might be the D (6 bases). The CDR3 is 14 amino acids. Germline CDR1 and CDR2: WNHNN and SYGVQD (reference sequence). V was shortened by 6 bases and J by 5 bases, with 13 bases between the two germline ends.